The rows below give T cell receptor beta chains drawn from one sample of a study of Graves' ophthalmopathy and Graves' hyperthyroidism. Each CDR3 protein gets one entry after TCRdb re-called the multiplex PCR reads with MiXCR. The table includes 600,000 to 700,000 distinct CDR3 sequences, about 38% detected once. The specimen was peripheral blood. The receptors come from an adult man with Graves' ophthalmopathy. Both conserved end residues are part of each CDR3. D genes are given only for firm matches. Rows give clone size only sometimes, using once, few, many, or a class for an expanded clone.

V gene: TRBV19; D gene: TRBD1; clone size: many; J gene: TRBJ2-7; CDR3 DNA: TGTGCCAGTAGTATAGGACAGGGCGGCGACGAGCAGTACTTC; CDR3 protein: CASSIGQGGDEQYF
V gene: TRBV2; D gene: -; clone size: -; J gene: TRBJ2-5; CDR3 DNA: TGTGCCAGCAGGGCGGACAGTCAAGGGACCCAGTACTTC; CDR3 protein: CASRADSQGTQYF
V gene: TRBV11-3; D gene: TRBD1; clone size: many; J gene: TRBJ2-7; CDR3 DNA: TGTGCCAGCAGCTCAGGGACAGGTGAACAGTACTTC; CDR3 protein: CASSSGTGEQYF
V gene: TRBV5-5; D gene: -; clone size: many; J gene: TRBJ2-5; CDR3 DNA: TGTGCCAGCAGCTCGCTGATTAGCGGCTGGGGAGAGACCCAGTACTTC; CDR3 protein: CASSSLISGWGETQYF
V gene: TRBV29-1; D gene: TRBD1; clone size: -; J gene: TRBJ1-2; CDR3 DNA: TGCAGCGTTGGCACCACCCGGGACAGCAACTATGGCTACACCTTC; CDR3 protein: CSVGTTRDSNYGYTF
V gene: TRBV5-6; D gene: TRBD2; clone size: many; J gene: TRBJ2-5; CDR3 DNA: TGTGCCAGCAGCTTGGTAGCAGGGAGGGAAGAGACCCAGTACTTC; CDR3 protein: CASSLVAGREETQYF
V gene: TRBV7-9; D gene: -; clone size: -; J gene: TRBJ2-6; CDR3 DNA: TGTGCCAGGAGTTCCGGGGCCAACGTCCTGACTTTC; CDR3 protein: CARSSGANVLTF
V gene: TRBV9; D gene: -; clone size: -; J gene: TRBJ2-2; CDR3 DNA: TGTGCCAGCAGCGTTGGACAGATGAACACCGGGGAGCTGTTTTTT; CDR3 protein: CASSVGQMNTGELFF
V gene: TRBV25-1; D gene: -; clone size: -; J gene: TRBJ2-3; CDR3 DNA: TGTGCCAGCAGTGAGGATGGCTGGAACACAGATACGCAGTATTTT; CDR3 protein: CASSEDGWNTDTQYF
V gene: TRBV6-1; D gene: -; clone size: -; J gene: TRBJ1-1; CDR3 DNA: TGTGCCAGCAGGATAGCAGCCAACACTGAAGCTTTCTTT; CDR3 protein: CASRIAANTEAFF
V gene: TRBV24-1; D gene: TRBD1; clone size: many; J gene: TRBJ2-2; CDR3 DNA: TGTGCCCCCGCGGACAGGGTATCGACCGGGGAGCTGTTTTTT; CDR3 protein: CAPADRVSTGELFF
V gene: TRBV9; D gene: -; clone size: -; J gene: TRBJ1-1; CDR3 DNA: TGTGCCAGCAGCCCCCCCGGGGGCGAGACTGAAGCTTTCTTT; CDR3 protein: CASSPPGGETEAFF
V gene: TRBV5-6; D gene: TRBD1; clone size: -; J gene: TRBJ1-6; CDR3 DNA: TGTGCCAGCAGCTTACAGGGGACTTGTTCACCCCTCCACTTT; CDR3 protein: CASSLQGTCSPLHF
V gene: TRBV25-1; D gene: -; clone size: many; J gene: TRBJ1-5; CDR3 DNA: TGTGCCAGCACCGACGAGGAGGGCCCGAATCAGCCCCAGCATTTT; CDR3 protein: CASTDEEGPNQPQHF
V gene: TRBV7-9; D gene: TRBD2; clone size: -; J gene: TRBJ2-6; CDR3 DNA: TGTGCCAGCAGCCCATCCGGGGGGGCCGACCGGGCCAACGTCCTGACTTTC; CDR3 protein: CASSPSGGADRANVLTF
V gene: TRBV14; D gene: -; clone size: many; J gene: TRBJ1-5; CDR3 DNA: TGTGCCAGCAGCCAGGGGCTCGGGGAGCCCCAGCATTTT; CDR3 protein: CASSQGLGEPQHF
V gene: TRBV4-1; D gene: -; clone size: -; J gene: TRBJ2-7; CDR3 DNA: TGCGCCAGCAGCCAAGGGCCCGGACAAAAAAGCTACGAGCAGTACTTC; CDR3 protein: CASSQGPGQKSYEQYF
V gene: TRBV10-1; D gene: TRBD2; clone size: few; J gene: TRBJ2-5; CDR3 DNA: TGCGCCAGGAACCCGGGACTAGCGGGAGCCTTAAAAGAGACCCAGTACTTC; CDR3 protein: CARNPGLAGALKETQYF
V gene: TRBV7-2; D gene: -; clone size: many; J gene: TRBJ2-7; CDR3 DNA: TGTGCCAGCAGCTTAGAGCCCCAGCGGCGCACCTACGAGCAGTACTTC; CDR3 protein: CASSLEPQRRTYEQYF
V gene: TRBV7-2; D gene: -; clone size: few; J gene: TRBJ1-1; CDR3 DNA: TGCGCCAGCAGCCAAGAGGGACACCAAAACACTGAAGCTTTCTTT; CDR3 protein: CASSQEGHQNTEAFF
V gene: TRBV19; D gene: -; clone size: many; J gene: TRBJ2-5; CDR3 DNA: TGTGCCAGTACGGACGGAGGGGCCCAAGAGACCCAGTACTTC; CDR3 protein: CASTDGGAQETQYF
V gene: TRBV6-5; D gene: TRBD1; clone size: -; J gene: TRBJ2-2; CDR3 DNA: TGTGCCAGCAGTTACCGCCCATGGACAGGCCGGAACACCGGGGAGCTGTTTTTT; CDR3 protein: CASSYRPWTGRNTGELFF
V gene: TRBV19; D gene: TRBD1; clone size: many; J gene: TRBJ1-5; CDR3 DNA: TGTGCCAGTAGTATAGATCTCGCAGGGGGCTACGGTCAGCCCCAGCATTTT; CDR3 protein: CASSIDLAGGYGQPQHF
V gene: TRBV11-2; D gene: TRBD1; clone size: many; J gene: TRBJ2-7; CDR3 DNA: TGTGCCAGCAGATTGGACAGGTCACTACGCTACGAGCAGTACTTC; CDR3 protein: CASRLDRSLRYEQYF
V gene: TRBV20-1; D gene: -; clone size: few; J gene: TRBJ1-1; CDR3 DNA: TGCAGTGCTAGGGGGAACACCTTCCCGAGAACTGAAGCTTTCTTT; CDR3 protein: CSARGNTFPRTEAFF
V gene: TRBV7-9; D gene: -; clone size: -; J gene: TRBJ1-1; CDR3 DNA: TGTGCCAGCAGCACTAGCAATCAGCCTGTTGAAGCTTTCTTT; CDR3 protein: CASSTSNQPVEAFF
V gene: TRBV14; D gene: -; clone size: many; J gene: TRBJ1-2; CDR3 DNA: TGTGCCAGCAGCCCCCCCTCGGGGTATGGCTACACCTTC; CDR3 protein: CASSPPSGYGYTF
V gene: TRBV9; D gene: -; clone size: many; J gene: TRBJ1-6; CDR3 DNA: TGTGCCAGCAGCGTAGACAGTCACTCCTATAATTCACCCCTCCACTTT; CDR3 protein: CASSVDSHSYNSPLHF
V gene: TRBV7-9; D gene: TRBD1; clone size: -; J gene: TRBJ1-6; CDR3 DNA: TGTGCCAGCAGCAGCCAGGGACAGTGTAATTCACTCCTCCACTTT; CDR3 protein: CASSSQGQCNSLLHF
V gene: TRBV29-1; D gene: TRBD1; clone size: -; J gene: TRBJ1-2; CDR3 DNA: TGCAGCGTTGATGGGACAGGGGCCTCAGGCTACACCTTC; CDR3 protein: CSVDGTGASGYTF
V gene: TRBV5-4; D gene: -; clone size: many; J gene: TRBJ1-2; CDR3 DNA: TGTGCCAGCAGCTTATATGCTGGGGCTAGCTATGGCTACACCTTC; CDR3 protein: CASSLYAGASYGYTF
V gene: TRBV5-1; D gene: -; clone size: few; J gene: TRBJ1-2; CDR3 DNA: TGCGCCAGCAGCTTGGAGGGAGAGCTTAACTATGGCTACACCTTC; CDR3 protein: CASSLEGELNYGYTF
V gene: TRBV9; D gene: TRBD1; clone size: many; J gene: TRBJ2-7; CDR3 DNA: TGTGCCAGCAGCGTAGCGGGGACAGGGGTGAACGAGCAGTACTTC; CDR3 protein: CASSVAGTGVNEQYF
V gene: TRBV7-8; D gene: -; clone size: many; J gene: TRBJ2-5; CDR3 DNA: TGTGCCAGCAGCCCGGGGACGGCAACGAGAGAGACCCAGTACTTC; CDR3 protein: CASSPGTATRETQYF
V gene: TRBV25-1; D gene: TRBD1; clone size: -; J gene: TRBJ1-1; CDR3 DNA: TGTGCCAGCAGTGAATATGGGACAGGGCGCCTAGCTTTCTTT; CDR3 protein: CASSEYGTGRLAFF
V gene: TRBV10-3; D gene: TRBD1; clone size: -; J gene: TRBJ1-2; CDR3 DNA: TGTGCCATCGGTGCCAGGGGGCTGGATGATGGCTACACCTTC; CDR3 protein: CAIGARGLDDGYTF
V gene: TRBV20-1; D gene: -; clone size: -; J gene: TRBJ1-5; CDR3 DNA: TGCAGTGCTAGGGGGGAAGGGGATCAGCCCCAGCATTTT; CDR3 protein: CSARGEGDQPQHF
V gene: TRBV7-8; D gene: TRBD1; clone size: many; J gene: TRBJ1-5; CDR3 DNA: TGTGCCAGCAGCGCCGGACAGGCTCAGCCCCAGCATTTT; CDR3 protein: CASSAGQAQPQHF